This paragraph reports one T cell receptor beta chain. In this sample, this clonotype turned up many times. Its antigen remains unidentified. Qualities for individual bases were not recorded, and no much larger clone is one base off. The sample is drawn from a study of breast tumors, draining lymph nodes, adjacent tissues (dated by TCRdb to about 2016). A note on the overall study: TCR beta repertoires were compared across tumor, adjacent nontumor tissue and axillary lymph nodes obtained from breast cancer patients. The study was designed to assess the relationships and possible T-cell exchange between tumor, surrounding tissue and draining lymph node repertoires in human breast cancer. The paper as a whole reports these results and caveats: The data were considered consistent with most tumor T cells being derived from the lymph node and subsequently expanding within tumor tissue. The study presented the conclusion that tumor T cells originate in lymph nodes as consistent with a hypothesis, not as something directly demonstrated. In luminal-like breast cancer, tumor and nontumor tissue repertoires resembled each other significantly more than in basal-like breast cancer. Tumor T-cell repertoires showed less diversity than lymph node repertoires and more diversity than nontumor tissue repertoires, and tumor T-cell repertoires showed preferential V and J gene usage.

Sequencing instrument: Illumina HiSeq 2000. Multiplex PCR amplification was used to build the TCR beta chain libraries. High-throughput sequencing was used to analyze the amplified TCR beta chain products. TCRdb reanalyzed the raw reads on its own, using fastp at Q25 for trimming and MiXCR for clone calling, and kept in-frame beta chains. A single entry per CDR3 protein holds the most common genes and DNA from its merged rows. The sample includes about 110,000 distinct CDR3 sequences, with more than 25% observed a single time. The ten largest account for less than 6% of the sample. V ends up 5 bases short and J 1 base short, with an unmatched junction base count of 1. From a lookup of the germline V gene, CDR1 and CDR2 are MGHRA and YSYEKL. From the cysteine through the phenylalanine, the CDR3 covers 13 amino acids. Of the read, only the CDR3 DNA is kept; its 39 bases are in frame from base 1. The lymph node samples were taken from the axillary draining lymph nodes of breast cancer patients.

This receptor was identified in a female donor with breast cancer. Some clones in this sample may be carry-over from other donors' samples. The sequence joins TRBV4-1 to TRBJ2-5, and 7 junctional nucleotides match TRBD1. Sequenced input: axillary lymph node tissue. The sequenced DNA is TGCGCCAGCAGCAGGGACAGCCAAGAGACCCAGTACTTC. This codes for CASSRDSQETQYF.